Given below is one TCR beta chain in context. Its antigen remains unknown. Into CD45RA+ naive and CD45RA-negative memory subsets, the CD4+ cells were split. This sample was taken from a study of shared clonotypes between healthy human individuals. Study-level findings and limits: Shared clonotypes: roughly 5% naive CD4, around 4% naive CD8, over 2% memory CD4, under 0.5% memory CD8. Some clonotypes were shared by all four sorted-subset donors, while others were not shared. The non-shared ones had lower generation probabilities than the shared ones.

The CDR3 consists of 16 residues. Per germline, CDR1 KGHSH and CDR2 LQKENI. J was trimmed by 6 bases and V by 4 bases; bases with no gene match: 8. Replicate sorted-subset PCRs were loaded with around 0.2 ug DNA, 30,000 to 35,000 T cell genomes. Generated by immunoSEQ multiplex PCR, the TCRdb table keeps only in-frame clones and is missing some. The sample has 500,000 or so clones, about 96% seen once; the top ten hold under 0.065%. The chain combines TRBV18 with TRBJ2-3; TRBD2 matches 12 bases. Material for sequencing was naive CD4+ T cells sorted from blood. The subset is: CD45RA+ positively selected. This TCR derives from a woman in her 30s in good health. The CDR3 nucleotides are TGTGCCAGCTCACGAAGGGAGACTAGCGGGAGTGATACGCAGTATTTT. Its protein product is CASSRRETSGSDTQYF.